This TCR beta chain was captured in a study of CD8 T cells in ankylosing spondylitis. From the 5' RACE reads, TCRdb called clonotypes with MiXCR, one entry per CDR3 protein. Of 210,000 or so distinct CDR3 sequences listed, more than 25% are singletons. Trimming left V 7 bases short and J 0 bases short, with 12 bases between. The CDR3 runs to 14 residues. CDR1 and CDR2 (germline): SGHAT, FQNNGV. This sequence originates from a male donor with ankylosing spondylitis or in good health (not recorded which). The sequencing sample was made of blood, either unsorted or a sorted T cell fraction (not recorded which). The V gene is TRBV11-2, the J gene TRBJ2-5; D not resolved. CDR3 region: CASNRVGYQETQYF. In DNA form, the CDR3 reads TGTGCCAGCAACCGCGTCGGATACCAAGAGACCCAGTACTTC.